This passage covers 9 T cell receptor beta chains from one sample sequenced in a study of blood T cell repertoires in COVID-19. Using immunoSEQ multiplex PCR, the repertoire was profiled, and TCRdb retains in-frame clones only, with some absent. Among 200,000 to 250,000 clones, about 79% were seen once, and the ten largest hold more than 1.2%. Sequenced input: peripheral blood. Receptors originate from a woman in her 40s who had recovered from COVID-19.

Of note for this clone: A read error may produce the germline difference seen at one junction end. The chain couples TRBV7-7 to TRBJ2-3; TRBD2 aligns across 8 bases. The CDR3 runs to 13 residues. From germline, CDR1 is SSHAT and CDR2 FNYEAQ (reference sequence). CDR3 loop: CASSENLAGRRYF. CDR3 coding DNA: TGTGCTAGCAGCGAAAACCTAGCGGGCCGTAGGTATTTT.

The rearrangement uses TRBV3-1 (or the pseudogene TRBV3-2) and TRBJ1-2, with TRBD1 identical over 7 bases. The V segment lost 4 bases and the J segment 4 bases; nucleotides outside the gene matches: 6. Germline assignment: CDR1 LGHDT and CDR2 YNNKEL (reference sequence). This CDR3 is 14 amino acids long. For the CDR3, the DNA is TGTGCCAGCAGCCGAACAGGGGATGCCTATGGCTACACCTTC. Its protein is CASSRTGDAYGYTF.

The gene calls are TRBV5-6 and TRBJ2-7, with a weak D call TRBD1 (6 bases). Trimming removed 2 bases from V and 3 bases from J, with 12 bases in between. CDR1 and CDR2 (germline): SGHDT, YYEEEE. The CDR3 has 14 amino acids. The CDR3 protein is CASSLRTADYEQYF. The CDR3 DNA is TGTGCCAGCAGCTTACGGACAGCCGACTACGAGCAGTACTTC.

The genes are TRBV9 and TRBJ2-1; 8 positions match TRBD2. V gave up 0 bases and J gave up 8 bases; unmatched junction bases: 7. The CDR3 runs 15 residues. The germline gives CDR1 SGDLS, CDR2 YYNGEE. CDR3 sequence (DNA): TGTGCCAGCAGCGTAGCCGGGGGGGCCTTCGATGAGCAGTTCTTC. Translation gives CASSVAGGAFDEQFF.

The V gene is TRBV19, the J gene TRBJ2-7; D may be TRBD1 (5 bases). Trimming stripped 3 bases from V and 0 bases from J, with 9 bases between. Germline V lookup: CDR1 LNHDA, CDR2 SQIVND (reference sequence). This CDR3 comprises 14 residues. This chain's CDR3 is CASSMQDSSYEQYF. The CDR3, as DNA: TGTGCCAGTAGTATGCAAGACAGCTCCTACGAGCAGTACTTC.

This clone was counted once. The gene calls are TRBV7-3 and TRBJ2-5; 11 bases align to TRBD2. The V and J ends lost 1 base and 2 bases, in that order; junction bases with no gene match: 0. Germline loops: CDR1 SGHTA, CDR2 FQGTGA. The length of the CDR3 is 15 residues. CDR3 sequence reads: CASSLIAGGQETQYF. The CDR3 nucleotides read TGTGCCAGCAGCTTAATAGCGGGGGGGCAAGAGACCCAGTACTTC.

This rearrangement joins TRBV29-1 to TRBJ2-1; the D gene is possibly TRBD2 (6 bases). The CDR3 contains 13 residues. Trimming cost V 4 bases and J 13 bases, with 20 bases left between them. Germline V CDR1 and CDR2: SQVTM, ANQGSEA. The CDR3 sequence is CSVGGGSGDTQFF. CDR3 nucleotide sequence: TGCAGCGTTGGGGGCGGCTCGGGGGATACTCAGTTCTTC.

This rearrangement joins TRBV4-2 to TRBJ2-2, with D possibly matching TRBD1 (6 bases). Looked up from germline, CDR1 is LGHNA and CDR2 is YNFKEQ. CDR3 length: 19 amino acids. Trimming cost V 0 bases and J 1 base, with 18 bases left between them. CDR3 sequence (DNA): TGTGCCAGCAGCCAAGATCGAGTCAGGGGACCAGGGAACACCGGGGAGCTGTTTTTT. This codes for CASSQDRVRGPGNTGELFF.

The DNA of the CDR3 is TGCGCCAGCAGCCAAGGGGGGGGACCCCGAGCTGAAAAACTGTTTTTT. Translating gives CASSQGGGPRAEKLFF. This rearrangement joins TRBV4-3 to TRBJ1-4; a weak D match, TRBD1 (5 bases). Trimming cost V 1 base and J 7 bases, with 16 bases left between them. The CDR3 has 16 amino acids. The germline V gene encodes CDR1 LGHNA and CDR2 YSLEER.